This T cell receptor beta chain was obtained from a study of CD8+ T cells in alopecia areata. Study-level background: In an open-label trial, patients got 5 to 10 mg tofacitinib twice daily.

Remarks on this clone: The antigen is undetermined.

Deletions cut 6 bases from V and 3 bases from J, with 9 bases between. The CDR3 has 12 amino acids. Germline V gene data show CDR1 as SQVTM and CDR2 as ANQGSEA. Specified treatment: oral pan-JAK inhibitor, 5-10 mg twice daily. The study, taken as a whole, reports: With just one nonresponder, it is still uncertain whether baseline CD8+ expansion relates to response. Tofacitinib significantly brought down scalp clonality and expanded CD8+ clones among top 100.

It was cDNA, reverse transcribed from extracted RNA, that served as the sequencing template. Libraries were prepared by immunoSEQ multiplex PCR; TCRdb keeps only in-frame clonotypes and omits some of them. The sample contains 150,000 to 250,000 clones, 60% to 70% of which appear only once. The rearrangement joins TRBV29-1 to TRBJ2-1, with a tentative D call TRBD1 (6 bases). This sequence was found in a human donor with alopecia areata. The sequences come from CD4+ T cells sorted from blood, collected at week 4, from a patient treated with tofacitinib. CDR3 sequence: CSVGASYNEQFF. The CDR3 DNA reads as TGCAGCGTGGGGGCCAGCTACAATGAGCAGTTCTTC.